This T cell receptor beta chain originates from a study of molecular identifiers for immune sequencing clone quantification. Both previously described methods and listed TCR primers were employed to make bulk TCR libraries. TCRdb recomputed calls from the PCR reads with MiXCR, one row per CDR3 protein. This sample carries more than 450,000 distinct CDR3 sequences, around 25% of them seen once, and the ten largest clones take around 0.79%. Study-level results: Spiked Jurkat TCR RNA from one cell was reportedly detectable among 950,000 to 1,000,000 naive cells. Highly expanded clone sizes could be underestimated by identical TCR molecules sharing a barcode.

The CDR3 has 14 amino acids. V dropped 1 base and J dropped 6 bases, with 9 bases sitting between them. Germline assignment: CDR1 SGHVS and CDR2 FNYEAQ. This clonotype was counted only a few times. Its antigen is unidentified. This rearrangement joins TRBV7-6 to TRBJ2-2; D is ambiguous. Specimen: naive CD8+ T cells from blood, with Jurkat cell RNA spiked in. This sample's subset: FACS-sorted CD8+CD4-CCR7+CD45RA+ naive T cells. The TCR was taken from a human donor in good health. Some libraries in this study had Jurkat cell RNA spiked in. The CDR3 region is CASSLGVWAGELFF. The CDR3 bases are TGTGCCAGCAGCTTAGGGGTCTGGGCCGGGGAGCTGTTTTTT. Using reference TRBV7-6 and TRBJ2-2 for the parts outside the CDR3, the full variable domain is GAGVSQSPRYKVTKRGQDVALRCDPISGHVSLYWYRQALGQGPEFLTYFNYEAQQDKSGLPNDRFSAERPEGSISTLTIQRTEQRDSAMYRCASSLGVWAGELFFGEGSRLTVL.